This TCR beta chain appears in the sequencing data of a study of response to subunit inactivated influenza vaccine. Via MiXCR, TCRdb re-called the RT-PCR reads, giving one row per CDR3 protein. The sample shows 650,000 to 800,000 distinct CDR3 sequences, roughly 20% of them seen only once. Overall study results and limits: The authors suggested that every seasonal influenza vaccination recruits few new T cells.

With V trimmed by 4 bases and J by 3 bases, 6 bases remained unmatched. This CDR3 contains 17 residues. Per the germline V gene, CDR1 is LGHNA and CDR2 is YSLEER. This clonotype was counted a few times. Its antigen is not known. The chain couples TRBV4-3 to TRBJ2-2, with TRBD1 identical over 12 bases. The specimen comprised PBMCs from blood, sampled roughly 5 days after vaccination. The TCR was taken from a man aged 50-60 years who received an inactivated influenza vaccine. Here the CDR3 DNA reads TGCGCCAGCAGCCGGGGACAGGGGGCGTTTGACACCGGGGAGCTGTTTTTT. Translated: CASSRGQGAFDTGELFF.